The 9 T cell receptor beta chains reported below all come from one sample, sequenced in a study of blood T cell repertoires in COVID-19. Produced via immunoSEQ multiplex PCR; TCRdb's table is partial and in-frame only. In the table there are 200,000 to 250,000 clones, roughly four fifths of which are singletons. Material: peripheral blood. These receptors came from a woman aged 45-60 years with active or convalescent COVID-19.

The chain has TRBV2 and TRBJ1-4; D perhaps matches TRBD1 (5 bases). V dropped 10 bases and J dropped 11 bases, with 23 bases sitting between them. This CDR3 has 14 residues. Germline V gene lookup returns CDR1 SNHLY and CDR2 FYNNEI. CDR3 residues: CATRVATTIPKLFF. The CDR3 coding sequence is TGTGCCACCAGGGTAGCCACCACCATCCCTAAACTGTTTTTT.

The chain uses TRBV30 and TRBJ1-5, with D possibly being TRBD1 (5 bases). There are 14 residues in the CDR3. CDR1 is GTSNPN and CDR2 is SVGIG in the germline V gene (reference sequence). Trimming shortened V by 1 base and J by 4 bases, and 11 bases separated the two germline ends. CDR3 DNA: TGTGCCTGGAGTGGGGGGAGGACAAATCAGCCCCAGCATTTT. Protein sequence: CAWSGGRTNQPQHF.

This rearrangement joins TRBV5-1 to TRBJ1-2, with D possibly being TRBD1 (5 bases). This CDR3 comprises 14 residues. V shed 4 bases and J shed 4 bases, with 14 bases lying between them. Germline V gene lookup returns CDR1 SGHRS and CDR2 YFSETQ. CDR3: CASSGTQVSYGYTF. As DNA, the CDR3 is TGCGCCAGCAGCGGCACACAGGTCTCCTATGGCTACACCTTC.

This clone was seen once. The CDR3 region has the DNA TGCAGCGTCGCATATTACATGAACACTGAAGCTTTCTTT. Its translation is CSVAYYMNTEAFF. V gene TRBV29-1 combines with J gene TRBJ1-1, with D unclear. The CDR3 spans 13 residues. V was clipped by 6 bases and J by 0 bases, with 11 bases between them. CDR1 and CDR2 (germline): SQVTM, ANQGSEA.

A few counts support this clone. This chain uses TRBV3-1 (or the pseudogene TRBV3-2) with TRBJ2-1, with 9 bases matching TRBD1. Per the germline V gene, CDR1 is LGHDT and CDR2 is YNNKEL (reference sequence). V shed 6 bases, J shed 3 bases, and the junction held 3 bases outside the gene matches. The CDR3 totals 14 residues. CDR3 sequence reads: CASSSGQGYNEQFF. The CDR3 DNA is TGTGCCAGCAGTTCGGGACAGGGCTACAATGAGCAGTTCTTC.

The V gene is TRBV19, the J gene TRBJ2-5, with a tentative D call TRBD1 (5 bases). Germline loops: CDR1 LNHDA, CDR2 SQIVND (reference sequence). The CDR3 runs to 13 residues. Trimming stripped 4 bases from V and 5 bases from J, with 11 bases between. CDR3: CASSRAGKETQYF. CDR3 nucleotide sequence: TGTGCCAGTAGTAGGGCAGGGAAGGAGACCCAGTACTTC.

The chain has TRBV9 and TRBJ2-7; D is perhaps TRBD2 (5 bases). Deletions cut 4 bases from V and 0 bases from J, with 14 bases between. Germline CDR1 SGDLS, CDR2 YYNGEE. The length of the CDR3 is 15 residues. The CDR3 spells CASSPLRGPSYEQYF. The CDR3 DNA reads TGTGCCAGCAGCCCCCTCCGAGGGCCCTCCTACGAGCAGTACTTC.

The V call is TRBV5-1, the J call TRBJ1-1; TRBD1 might be the D (5 bases). From germline, CDR1 is SGHRS and CDR2 YFSETQ. The V end lost 3 bases, the J end lost 1 base, and 22 bases lay between the germline ends. This CDR3 contains 18 residues. CDR3 sequence reads: CASSSRWNRRQENTEAFF. The CDR3 nucleotides are TGCGCCAGCAGCTCTAGGTGGAACAGGCGTCAGGAGAACACTGAAGCTTTCTTT.

The V and J genes are TRBV19 and TRBJ2-2; tentative D call: TRBD1 (5 bases). V shed 4 bases and J shed 5 bases, with 5 bases lying between them. This CDR3 comprises 12 residues. Germline V gives CDR1 LNHDA, CDR2 SQIVND (reference sequence). The CDR3 sequence is CASSTGTGELFF. As DNA, the CDR3 is TGTGCCAGTAGTACAGGGACCGGGGAGCTGTTTTTT.